The 27 T cell receptor beta chains reported below all come from one sample, sequenced in a study of blood T cell repertoires in COVID-19. Measured with immunoSEQ multiplex PCR; TCRdb has only the in-frame clones, and not every one. The sample shows hundreds of thousands of clones, approximately 85% of them seen only once. Sequences were obtained from peripheral blood. These TCRs come from a man between 50 and 59 years old with COVID-19, enrolled during active disease.

CDR3 in DNA: TGTGCCAGCAGTGAGTGGGCAGGTCTTTCAACTAATGAAAAACTGTTTTTT. Protein sequence: CASSEWAGLSTNEKLFF. The rearrangement joins TRBV2 to TRBJ1-4; D unresolved. Trimming removed 3 bases from V and 0 bases from J, with 14 bases in between. This CDR3 is built from 17 residues. The germline V gene encodes CDR1 SNHLY and CDR2 FYNNEI. The complete variable domain, with remaining parts taken from reference TRBV2 and TRBJ1-4, reads EPEVTQTPSHQVTQMGQEVILRCVPISNHLYFYWYRQILGQKVEFLVSFYNNEISEKSEIFDDQFSVERPDGSNFTLKIRSTKLEDSAMYFCASSEWAGLSTNEKLFFGSGTQLSVL.

The V call is TRBV18, the J call TRBJ2-5; 7 bases are shared with TRBD1. The length of the CDR3 is 12 residues. The V gene end was trimmed by 5 bases and the J gene end by 4 bases; junction bases not matched to a gene: 1. Germline-derived CDR1 and CDR2 are KGHSH and LQKENI. The CDR3 here is CASSDRAETQYF. DNA for the CDR3: TGTGCCAGCTCAGACAGGGCAGAGACCCAGTACTTC.

This clone occurred a few times. The chain links TRBV6-5 to TRBJ1-4; TRBD1 is a possible D gene (5 bases). The germline gives CDR1 MNHEY, CDR2 SVGAGI. The V and J ends lost 8 bases and 4 bases respectively, with 17 bases between them. The CDR3 is made up of 15 amino acids. The CDR3 reads CASSPTGDFNEKLFF. CDR3 in DNA: TGTGCCAGCTCCCCCACCGGGGACTTTAATGAAAAACTGTTTTTT.

The chain carries TRBV6-2 or TRBV6-3 and TRBJ2-5; 12 nucleotides agree with TRBD2. Germline CDR1 reads MNHEY; CDR2 reads SVGEGT. V was pared by 5 bases and J by 0 bases, with 10 bases of the junction left unmatched. The CDR3 is 18 residues long. The CDR3 loop is CASSPRTSGALYQETQYF. CDR3 bases: TGTGCCAGCAGTCCACGGACTAGCGGGGCTCTGTACCAAGAGACCCAGTACTTC.

V usage is TRBV5-4 and J usage is TRBJ1-1; D may be TRBD1 (6 bases). This CDR3 spans 14 amino acids. CDR1 SGHNT and CDR2 YYREEE come from the germline V gene (reference sequence). Trimming removed 4 bases from V and 1 base from J, with 11 bases in between. The CDR3 DNA follows: TGTGCCAGCAGCCGCCAGGACAGGAACACTGAAGCTTTCTTT. Translated, it gives CASSRQDRNTEAFF. The full variable domain, completed using reference TRBV5-4 and TRBJ1-1, is ETGVTQSPTHLIKTRGQQVTLRCSSQSGHNTVSWYQQALGQGPQFIFQYYREEENGRGNFPPRFSGLQFPNYSSELNVNALELDDSALYLCASSRQDRNTEAFFGQGTRLTVV.

J is TRBJ2-7 and V is TRBV14, with D possibly matching TRBD1 (5 bases). The CDR3 totals 14 residues. Trimming removed 3 bases from V and 2 bases from J, with 11 bases in between. Germline V lookup: CDR1 SGHDN, CDR2 FVKESK. The CDR3 loop is CASSHLRGTYEQYF. The CDR3 bases are TGTGCCAGCAGCCACCTAAGGGGAACCTACGAGCAGTACTTC.

The J gene is TRBJ2-7, the V gene TRBV18; TRBD2 might be the D (5 bases). The length of the CDR3 is 14 residues. Germline CDR1 KGHSH, CDR2 LQKENI. Deletions cut 0 bases from V and 1 base from J, with 7 bases between. CDR3: CASSPPGVSYEQYF. The CDR3 bases are TGTGCCAGCTCACCACCCGGGGTATCCTACGAGCAGTACTTC.

This CDR3 is CASSREGDYGYTF. In nucleotides, the CDR3 is TGCGCCAGCAGCCGAGAGGGGGACTATGGCTACACCTTC. The chain carries TRBV5-1 and TRBJ1-2, with D perhaps TRBD1 (6 bases). The germline gives CDR1 SGHRS, CDR2 YFSETQ. The CDR3 loop spans 13 amino acids. V was pared by 4 bases and J by 3 bases, with 10 bases between. Using reference TRBV5-1 and TRBJ1-2 for the parts outside the CDR3, the full variable domain is KAGVTQTPRYLIKTRGQQVTLSCSPISGHRSVSWYQQTPGQGLQFLFEYFSETQRNKGNFPGRFSGRQFSNSRSEMNVSTLELGDSALYLCASSREGDYGYTFGSGTRLTVV.

The genes are TRBV6-5 and TRBJ1-1; weak D call: TRBD1 (6 bases). The length of the CDR3 is 13 residues. The germline gives CDR1 MNHEY, CDR2 SVGAGI. The V end lost 10 bases, the J end lost 4 bases, and 16 bases lay between the germline ends. CDR3 nucleotides: TGTGCCACCGCCTACAGGGTCGGCACTGAAGCTTTCTTT. It codes for CATAYRVGTEAFF.

V gene TRBV20-1 combines with J gene TRBJ1-5; TRBD1 agrees at 8 bases. CDR1 DFQATT and CDR2 SNEGSKA come from the germline V gene (reference sequence). The CDR3 has 15 amino acids. V trimming: 3 bases; J trimming: 0 bases; junction bases outside the gene matches: 4. The CDR3, as DNA: TGCAGTGCTAGTCTGACAGGGGATAGCAATCAGCCCCAGCATTTT. Its translation is CSASLTGDSNQPQHF.

The chain employs TRBV15 and TRBJ1-3, with D unclear. The germline V and J ends were trimmed by 0 bases and 0 bases, with 9 bases remaining between them. This CDR3 is built from 16 residues. Per the germline V gene, CDR1 is LNHNV and CDR2 is YYDKDF (reference sequence). This CDR3 reads CATSRDLVSSGNTIYF. The CDR3 bases are TGTGCCACCAGCAGAGATCTAGTAAGCTCTGGAAACACCATATATTTT.

This chain joins TRBV5-1 and TRBJ1-5; 8 nucleotides align to TRBD1. This CDR3 contains 15 residues. Trimming at V came to 1 base and at J to 4 bases, leaving 4 bases not matched to a gene. From germline, CDR1 is SGHRS and CDR2 YFSETQ. This CDR3 is CASSLSTGGNQPQHF. The CDR3 DNA reads TGCGCCAGCAGCTTGTCTACAGGGGGGAATCAGCCCCAGCATTTT. The variable domain in full, completed from reference TRBV5-1 and TRBJ1-5, reads KAGVTQTPRYLIKTRGQQVTLSCSPISGHRSVSWYQQTPGQGLQFLFEYFSETQRNKGNFPGRFSGRQFSNSRSEMNVSTLELGDSALYLCASSLSTGGNQPQHFGDGTRLSIL.

The gene calls are TRBV5-1 and TRBJ1-1, with D uncertain. The CDR3 length is 14 residues. With 4 bases removed from V and 6 bases from J, the gap between germline ends came to 16 bases. Germline V gene lookup returns CDR1 SGHRS and CDR2 YFSETQ. In nucleotides, the CDR3 is TGCGCCAGCAGCCCCACCTCTGGGCCCGCTGAAGCTTTCTTT. It codes for CASSPTSGPAEAFF. The variable domain in full, with the rest retrieved from reference TRBV5-1 and TRBJ1-1, is KAGVTQTPRYLIKTRGQQVTLSCSPISGHRSVSWYQQTPGQGLQFLFEYFSETQRNKGNFPGRFSGRQFSNSRSEMNVSTLELGDSALYLCASSPTSGPAEAFFGQGTRLTVV.

V usage is TRBV27 and J usage is TRBJ1-2; tentative D call: TRBD1 (5 bases). Trimming shortened V by 6 bases and J by 5 bases, and 19 bases separated the two germline ends. Germline CDR1 and CDR2: MNHEY and SMNVEV (reference sequence). This CDR3 has 15 amino acids. The CDR3 bases are TGTGCCAGCAGATGGCAGGCCGGCGGGGCTTATGGCTACACCTTC. It codes for CASRWQAGGAYGYTF.

The chain employs TRBV13 and TRBJ2-7; D is ambiguous. The CDR3 contains 13 residues. Germline V gene data show CDR1 as PRHDT and CDR2 as FYEKMQ (reference sequence). V was clipped by 0 bases and J by 1 base, with 4 bases between them. CDR3 sequence reads: CASSLGRSYEQYF. The CDR3 nucleotides are TGTGCCAGCAGCTTAGGGCGATCCTACGAGCAGTACTTC.

This clone was counted a single time. This chain joins TRBV21-1 and TRBJ1-5; the D call of TRBD1 is as the table states it, not checked on the DNA. TRBV21-1 is shown as a pseudogene. CDR3 size: 17 residues. The CDR3 bases are TGTGCCAGCGACAGGACAGGGTCCTCCTATAGCAATCAGCCCCAGCATTTT. Amino acid sequence: CASDRTGSSYSNQPQHF.

The V and J genes are TRBV29-1 and TRBJ2-5; D possibly corresponds to TRBD2 (5 bases). The V end was cut by 6 bases, the J end by 3 bases, with 5 bases between. The CDR3 loop spans 10 amino acids. Looked up from germline, CDR1 is SQVTM and CDR2 is ANQGSEA. The CDR3 DNA reads TGCAGCGTCGGGGAAGAGACCCAGTACTTC. Protein sequence: CSVGEETQYF.

The chain combines TRBV29-1 with TRBJ2-1, with 8 bases identical to TRBD1. This CDR3 has 15 residues. V dropped 6 bases and J dropped 7; count of bases not matched to a gene: 14. Germline V lookup: CDR1 SQVTM, CDR2 ANQGSEA. The CDR3 coding sequence is TGCAGCGTCCGAATACATGCAGGGGGCAGGAATGAGCAGTTCTTC. This codes for CSVRIHAGGRNEQFF.

V and J are TRBV19 and TRBJ2-3, with D possibly matching TRBD1 (6 bases). This CDR3 has 13 amino acids. Germline loops: CDR1 LNHDA, CDR2 SQIVND (reference sequence). Trimming removed 4 bases from V and 4 bases from J, with 9 bases in between. CDR3 DNA sequence: TGTGCCAGTAGTAAAAACAGGGCAGATACGCAGTATTTT. This sequence encodes CASSKNRADTQYF.

V usage is TRBV5-1 and J usage is TRBJ1-6; no firm D call. The CDR3 loop spans 12 amino acids. V was cut by 7 bases and J by 9 bases, with 11 bases left in between. Germline-derived CDR1 and CDR2 are SGHRS and YFSETQ. DNA for the CDR3: TGCGCCAGCGGCGACGAGGGTTCACCCCTCCACTTT. This gives the protein CASGDEGSPLHF.

The chain joins TRBV5-5 to TRBJ1-6; D is unresolved. Between the trimmed V and J ends, which lost 4 bases and 8 bases, there was a span of 10 bases. In germline, CDR1 is SGHKS, CDR2 YYEKEE (reference sequence). There are 13 residues in the CDR3. CDR3 nucleotide sequence: TGTGCCAGCAGCCCCAACAGAGATTCACCCCTCCACTTT. This sequence encodes CASSPNRDSPLHF.

The rearrangement uses TRBV5-4 and TRBJ2-2, with 7 nucleotides matching TRBD2. The CDR3 is made up of 17 amino acids. CDR1 is SGHNT, CDR2 YYREEE, per germline (reference sequence). V was clipped by 4 bases and J by 0 bases; unmatched bases: 9. DNA for the CDR3: TGTGCCAGCAGCCCTAAGAACGGGGGGACGAACACCGGGGAGCTGTTTTTT. This gives the protein CASSPKNGGTNTGELFF.

The chain has TRBV27 and TRBJ1-6; a weak D match, TRBD1 (6 bases). The CDR3 has 14 amino acids. Trimming left V 6 bases short and J 3 bases short, with 9 bases between. Germline V gene lookup returns CDR1 MNHEY and CDR2 SMNVEV (reference sequence). This CDR3 is CASRPDSYNSPLHF. CDR3 sequence (DNA): TGTGCCAGCAGGCCGGACAGCTATAATTCACCCCTCCACTTT.

The gene calls are TRBV19 and TRBJ2-1; 9 bases are shared with TRBD2. Germline trimming cut 1 base from V and 8 bases from J; bases unmatched to any gene: 12. Germline CDR1 is LNHDA and CDR2 is SQIVND (reference sequence). The CDR3 sequence is 17 residues long. For the CDR3, the DNA is TGTGCCAGTAGTATAGCGAGCGGGGGGCCCCTTAGGGATGAGCAGTTCTTC. Its protein product is CASSIASGGPLRDEQFF.

The gene calls are TRBV28 and TRBJ1-6, with 7 bases lining up with TRBD1. CDR1 and CDR2 (germline): MDHEN, SYDVKM. The V gene end was trimmed by 5 bases and the J gene end by 0 bases; junction bases not matched to a gene: 7. The CDR3 covers 17 residues. DNA for the CDR3: TGTGCCAGCAGTCCCCTCCGGGACAGCTCCTATAATTCACCCCTCCACTTT. This encodes CASSPLRDSSYNSPLHF.

This clone was seen once. V gene TRBV7-2 combines with J gene TRBJ2-7; 7 bases are a match to TRBD2. Germline CDR1 and CDR2: SGHTA and FQGNSA. Trimming took 5 bases from V and 3 from J; bases not matched to a gene: 13. This CDR3 comprises 16 residues. CDR3 residues: CASSNGPGGWGYEQYF. In nucleotides, the CDR3 is TGTGCCAGCAGCAACGGACCGGGGGGTTGGGGCTACGAGCAGTACTTC.

This chain connects TRBV4-1 to TRBJ2-2; D uncertain. Germline V CDR1 and CDR2: MGHRA, YSYEKL. CDR3 size: 15 residues. The V end was cut by 0 bases, the J end by 1 base, with 6 bases between. The CDR3, as DNA: TGCGCCAGCAGCCAAGACTCGGGGAACACCGGGGAGCTGTTTTTT. Protein product: CASSQDSGNTGELFF.